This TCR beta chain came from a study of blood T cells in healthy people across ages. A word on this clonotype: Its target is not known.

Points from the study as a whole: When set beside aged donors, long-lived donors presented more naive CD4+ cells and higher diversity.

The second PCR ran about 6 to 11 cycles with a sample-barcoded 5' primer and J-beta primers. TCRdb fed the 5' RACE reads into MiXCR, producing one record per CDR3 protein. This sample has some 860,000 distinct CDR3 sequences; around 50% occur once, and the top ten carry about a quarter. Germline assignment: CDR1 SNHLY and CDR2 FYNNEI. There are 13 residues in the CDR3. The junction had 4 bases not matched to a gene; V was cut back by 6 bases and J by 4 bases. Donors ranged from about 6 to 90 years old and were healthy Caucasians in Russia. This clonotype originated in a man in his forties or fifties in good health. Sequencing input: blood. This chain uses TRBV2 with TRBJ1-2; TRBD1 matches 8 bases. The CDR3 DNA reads TGTGCCAGCAGCGGGGGACAGGCCTATGGCTACACCTTC. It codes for CASSGGQAYGYTF.